One and the same sample provided the 20 T cell receptor beta chains below, sequenced in a study of regulatory T cells in long-lasting Graves disease. Described time point: newly diagnosed GD, antithyroid drugs for less than 3 months. From RNA extracted from PBMCs, the TCR library was made. Researchers made TCR beta libraries by using iRepertoire HTBI primers and running Arm-PCR on CDR3 regions. TCRdb itself ran the multiplex PCR reads through MiXCR, one entry per CDR3 protein. The repertoire holds hundreds of thousands of distinct CDR3 sequences, with about 16% as singletons. The data also belong to a second study, concerning T cells in Graves' hyperthyroidism and ophthalmopathy.

The sequencing here drew on peripheral blood mononuclear cells (PBMCs), taken at new diagnosis, from a patient treated with antithyroid drugs. The receptors derive from a woman aged 35-65 years with Graves disease.

This clonotype was seen a handful of times. The rearrangement joins TRBV5-1 to TRBJ1-4; no clear D gene. Germline V CDR1 and CDR2: SGHRS, YFSETQ. The V and J ends lost 3 bases and 3 bases respectively, with 12 bases between them. This CDR3 has 15 residues. The CDR3 here is CASSSDGRANEKLFF. In DNA form, the CDR3 reads TGCGCCAGCAGCTCGGATGGACGGGCTAATGAAAAACTGTTTTTT.

The chain employs TRBV11-3 and TRBJ1-6; D is uncertain. There are 15 residues in the CDR3. Trimming shortened V by 5 bases and J by 5 bases, and 13 bases separated the two germline ends. The germline gives CDR1 SGHNT, CDR2 YENEEA. CDR3 sequence reads: CASSRGEGNNSPLHF. The CDR3, as DNA: TGTGCCAGCAGCCGCGGGGAGGGAAATAATTCACCCCTCCACTTT.

As concerns this clonotype: A much more abundant neighbour one base away suggests this may be a read error. The gene calls are TRBV13 and TRBJ1-1; no definite D call. The CDR3 sequence is 12 residues long. The germline V gene encodes CDR1 PRHDT and CDR2 FYEKMQ (reference sequence). The DNA of the CDR3 is TGTGCCAGCAGACTAAATCCCACTGAAGCTCTCTTT. This sequence encodes CASRLNPTEALF.

Many counts were recorded for this clonotype. The rearrangement uses TRBV6-2 or TRBV6-3 and TRBJ1-1, with no clear D. The CDR3 is 11 residues long. The V gene's germline CDR1 is MNHEY and CDR2 SVGEGT. The CDR3 DNA follows: TGTGCATCCGTGCGGAACACTGAAGCTTTCTTT. Its translation: CASVRNTEAFF.

The V call is TRBV7-9, the J call TRBJ1-5, with D maybe TRBD1 (5 bases). This CDR3 contains 14 residues. Germline CDR1 SEHNR, CDR2 FQNEAQ (reference sequence). V was clipped by 5 bases and J by 7 bases, with 15 bases between them. CDR3 sequence: CASSHSAGKQPQHF. The CDR3 DNA is TGTGCCAGCAGCCATTCCGCAGGGAAACAGCCCCAGCATTTT.

This clonotype was counted ten times or more. The CDR3 region has the DNA TGTGCCAGCAGTTTATATGGTTCACCCCTCCACTTT. Translation gives CASSLYGSPLHF. The chain employs TRBV28 and TRBJ1-6, with unresolved D. Deletions cut 1 base from V and 9 bases from J, with 4 bases between. The CDR3 spans 12 residues. Germline V CDR1 and CDR2: MDHEN, SYDVKM.

The CDR3 DNA is TGTGCCAGCAGCCTAGAGGCGAAAATATATTTT. It yields the protein CASSLEAKIYF. The V call is TRBV2, the J call TRBJ1-3; D uncertain. The CDR3 runs 11 residues. Germline CDR1 is SNHLY and CDR2 is FYNNEI. Trimming removed 6 bases from V and 13 bases from J, with 13 bases in between.

About this clonotype: One junction end does not reproduce the germline sequence, and a read error may be involved. This sequence joins TRBV5-6 and TRBJ1-1, with D uncertain. The CDR3 totals 14 residues. From germline, CDR1 is SGHDT and CDR2 YYEEEE. For the CDR3, the DNA is TGTGCCAGCAGCCTCGACCAAGGGAGCACTGGAGCTTTCTTT. This translates into CASSLDQGSTGAFF.

This clonotype was found once. This chain joins TRBV12-3 or TRBV12-4 and TRBJ2-7, with D tentatively TRBD1 or TRBD2 (5 bases each). Trimming cost V 1 base and J 2 bases, with 9 bases left between them. CDR3 length: 14 amino acids. The DNA of the CDR3 is TGTGCCAGCAGTTTAGGGGGGAGCCCCTACGAGCAGTACTTC. Translation: CASSLGGSPYEQYF.

The V gene is TRBV20-1, the J gene TRBJ2-7; TRBD2 agrees at 14 bases. V lost 6 bases and J lost 4; bases outside the gene matches: 17. CDR3 length: 18 residues. Looked up from germline, CDR1 is DFQATT and CDR2 is SNEGSKA (reference sequence). CDR3: CSAERLDGGTSGSYEQYF. CDR3 bases: TGCAGTGCGGAGAGGCTGGATGGGGGGACTAGCGGGAGTTACGAGCAGTACTTC.

This clonotype has at least ten counts. The chain combines TRBV7-9 with TRBJ1-1, with D tentatively TRBD1 (5 bases). Germline-derived CDR1 and CDR2 are SEHNR and FQNEAQ (reference sequence). The CDR3 contains 12 residues. Trimming took off 11 bases at V and 1 base at J, with 11 bases between the two ends. The CDR3 DNA reads TGTGCCGGCGCACAGGCGAACACTGAAGCTTTCTTT. This encodes CAGAQANTEAFF.

The chain combines TRBV6-1 with TRBJ1-2; D remains ambiguous. Trimming took 6 bases from V and 0 from J, leaving 14 bases between them. CDR3 length: 15 residues. In germline, CDR1 is MNHNS, CDR2 SASEGT. This CDR3 reads CASSAGLRANYGYTF. The CDR3 nucleotides read TGTGCCAGCAGCGCCGGACTGAGAGCTAACTATGGCTACACCTTC.

This clonotype was found many times. V usage is TRBV2 and J usage is TRBJ2-3; 8 bases line up with TRBD2. Germline CDR1 SNHLY, CDR2 FYNNEI. V gave up 9 bases and J gave up 1 base; unmatched junction bases: 6. The CDR3 consists of 14 residues. The CDR3 coding sequence is TGTGCCAGAGAGAGCGGGGGTGGCACAGATACGCAGTATTTT. This translates into CARESGGGTDTQYF.

The chain joins TRBV5-1 to TRBJ2-4; 8 positions match TRBD2. CDR3 size: 16 residues. V dropped 0 bases and J dropped 0; count of bases not matched to a gene: 2. From germline, CDR1 is SGHRS and CDR2 YFSETQ. CDR3 in amino acids: CASSLAGGLAKNIQYF. DNA of the CDR3: TGCGCCAGCAGCTTGGCGGGGGGGCTAGCCAAAAACATTCAGTACTTC.

This clonotype was counted once. A much more abundant neighbour one base away suggests this may be a read error. The rearrangement links TRBV30 to TRBJ2-2; D may correspond to TRBD1 or TRBD2 (5 bases each). This CDR3 has 15 amino acids. Germline V gene data show CDR1 as GTSNPN and CDR2 as SVGIG (reference sequence). CDR3 nucleotides: TGTGCCTGGAGTGTACAGTCTGGGGCCACCGGGGAGCCGTTTTTT. Translated: CAWSVQSGATGEPFF.

In its sample, this clonotype was seen many times. V and J are TRBV11-1 and TRBJ2-4, with TRBD1 matching over 9 bases. V gave up 0 bases and J gave up 8 bases; unmatched junction bases: 8. In germline, CDR1 is SGHAT, CDR2 FQDESV (reference sequence). The CDR3 is 16 amino acids. The DNA for the CDR3 is TGTGCCAGCAGCTTAGCACCACAGGGGGCGACGGACATTCAGTACTTC. Its translation: CASSLAPQGATDIQYF.

Ten or more counts support this clonotype. The gene calls are TRBV28 and TRBJ2-1, with TRBD2 matching over 7 bases. CDR1 is MDHEN, CDR2 SYDVKM, per germline. This CDR3 has 14 amino acids. Trimming removed 4 bases from V and 6 bases from J; junction bases left unmatched: 6. The CDR3 sequence is CASSSLGTTNEQFF. CDR3 DNA sequence: TGTGCCAGCAGTTCTTTAGGGACTACCAATGAGCAGTTCTTC.

This clonotype was seen many times. The CDR3 nucleotides are TGTGCCTGGAGTCCCCTTTCCGGGACAGCGTCCTACGAGCAGTACTTC. It specifies CAWSPLSGTASYEQYF. The V gene is TRBV30, the J gene TRBJ2-7, with 7 bases identical to TRBD1. The CDR3 contains 16 residues. J lost 1 base, V lost 2 bases, and 11 bases had no gene match. Germline V gene sequence: CDR1 GTSNPN, CDR2 SVGIG (reference sequence).

This sequence joins TRBV20-1 and TRBJ1-1; 7 nucleotides match TRBD1. CDR1 is DFQATT and CDR2 is SNEGSKA in the germline V gene (reference sequence). J was trimmed by 7 bases and V by 0 bases; bases with no gene match: 14. The length of the CDR3 is 16 residues. Written as DNA, the CDR3 is TGCAGTGCTAGAGATCGTAGGGGGCCAGATATTGGTGAAGCTTTCTTT. Translation: CSARDRRGPDIGEAFF.

This clonotype showed up many times. This chain links TRBV7-9 with TRBJ2-3; possibly TRBD1 for D (5 bases). Trimming took 4 bases from V and 0 from J, leaving 5 bases between them. The CDR3 has 13 residues. Per germline, CDR1 SEHNR and CDR2 FQNEAQ (reference sequence). Written as DNA, the CDR3 is TGTGCCAGCAGCTCAGGGAGCACAGATACGCAGTATTTT. Its translation: CASSSGSTDTQYF. The whole variable domain, remainder taken from reference TRBV7-9 and TRBJ2-3, is DTGVSQNPRHKITKRGQNVTFRCDPISEHNRLYWYRQTLGQGPEFLTYFQNEAQLEKSRLLSDRFSAERPKGSFSTLEIQRTEQGDSAMYLCASSSGSTDTQYFGPGTRLTVL.